These T cell receptor beta chains were read from a single sample in a study of blood T cell repertoires in COVID-19. Measured with immunoSEQ multiplex PCR; TCRdb has only the in-frame clones, and not every one. The data hold tens of thousands of clones, with over 65% observed a single time. The sample taken for sequencing was peripheral blood. The receptors stem from a human donor in a cohort sampled during active COVID-19. Both conserved end residues are part of each CDR3. The D gene is left open where the match is weak. Expanded clones are given a class, and other clones once, few, many or no size at all.

cdr3_aa: CASSLVEAGANTGELFF
cdr3_nt: TGTGCCAGCAGCTTGGTGGAAGCGGGGGCAAACACCGGGGAGCTGTTTTTT
clone_size: few
v_call: TRBV5-8
d_call: TRBD2
j_call: TRBJ2-2

cdr3_aa: CASSLAAYEQYF
cdr3_nt: TGTGCCAGCAGCTTAGCGGCCTACGAGCAGTACTTC
clone_size: few
v_call: TRBV11-2
d_call: .
j_call: TRBJ2-7

cdr3_aa: CASSWTGSSYEQYF
cdr3_nt: TGTGCCAGCAGCTGGACAGGGAGCTCCTACGAGCAGTACTTC
clone_size: .
v_call: TRBV2
d_call: TRBD1
j_call: TRBJ2-7

cdr3_aa: CASRGTGDNNSPLHF
cdr3_nt: TGCGCCAGCAGGGGGACAGGGGATAATAATTCACCCCTCCACTTT
clone_size: once
v_call: TRBV10-1
d_call: TRBD1
j_call: TRBJ1-6

cdr3_aa: CASSQQGLAGGSEQYF
cdr3_nt: TGCGCCAGCAGCCAACAGGGACTAGCGGGGGGGTCCGAGCAGTACTTC
clone_size: .
v_call: TRBV5-1
d_call: TRBD2
j_call: TRBJ2-7

cdr3_aa: CASSPPGGWGGTEAFF
cdr3_nt: TGTGCCAGCTCACCACCGGGGGGTTGGGGTGGCACTGAAGCTTTCTTT
clone_size: .
v_call: TRBV18
d_call: .
j_call: TRBJ1-1

cdr3_aa: CASSTSVSTDTQYF
cdr3_nt: TGTGCCAGTAGTACTAGCGTTAGCACAGATACGCAGTATTTT
clone_size: .
v_call: TRBV19
d_call: .
j_call: TRBJ2-3

cdr3_aa: CASSFDGNYGYTF
cdr3_nt: TGTGCCAGCAGCTTCGACGGGAACTATGGCTACACCTTC
clone_size: .
v_call: TRBV14
d_call: .
j_call: TRBJ1-2

cdr3_aa: CAISGGGQGRSQYF
cdr3_nt: TGTGCCATCAGTGGGGGGGGACAGGGAAGGTCGCAGTACTTC
clone_size: .
v_call: TRBV10-3
d_call: TRBD1
j_call: TRBJ2-7

cdr3_aa: CASSPWTRTSGSQYEQYF
cdr3_nt: TGTGCCAGCAGCCCCTGGACCCGGACTAGCGGGAGTCAGTACGAGCAGTACTTC
clone_size: .
v_call: TRBV4-2
d_call: TRBD2
j_call: TRBJ2-7

cdr3_aa: CATSDQRTGSTEQFF
cdr3_nt: TGTGCCACCAGTGATCAACGGACAGGGAGTACTGAGCAGTTCTTC
clone_size: .
v_call: TRBV24-1
d_call: TRBD1
j_call: TRBJ2-1

cdr3_aa: CASSLGGTGTYEQYF
cdr3_nt: TGCGCCAGCAGCTTGGGGGGGACAGGGACCTACGAGCAGTACTTC
clone_size: once
v_call: TRBV5-1
d_call: TRBD1
j_call: TRBJ2-7

cdr3_aa: CASSRISAGITNEQFF
cdr3_nt: TGTGCCAGCAGCCGTATCTCAGCGGGAATTACCAATGAGCAGTTCTTC
clone_size: once
v_call: TRBV3-1/TRBV3-2
d_call: TRBD2
j_call: TRBJ2-1

cdr3_aa: CASSDSARIDRFQPQHF
cdr3_nt: TGTGCCAGCAGTGACTCGGCGCGGATCGACAGGTTTCAGCCCCAGCATTTT
clone_size: .
v_call: TRBV6-4
d_call: .
j_call: TRBJ1-5

cdr3_aa: CASSLAGDSSYEQYF
cdr3_nt: TGCGCCAGCAGCTTGGCTGGAGACAGTTCCTACGAGCAGTACTTC
clone_size: .
v_call: TRBV5-1
d_call: .
j_call: TRBJ2-7

cdr3_aa: CSVASGTEAFF
cdr3_nt: TGCAGTGTCGCTTCGGGGACTGAAGCTTTCTTT
clone_size: .
v_call: TRBV20-1
d_call: .
j_call: TRBJ1-1

cdr3_aa: CASRGTGKQYEQYF
cdr3_nt: TGTGCCAGCAGGGGGACAGGGAAGCAATACGAGCAGTACTTC
clone_size: .
v_call: TRBV27
d_call: TRBD1
j_call: TRBJ2-7

cdr3_aa: CASSARTGNTGELFF
cdr3_nt: TGTGCCAGCAGCGCCCGGACAGGGAACACCGGGGAGCTGTTTTTT
clone_size: .
v_call: TRBV9
d_call: TRBD1
j_call: TRBJ2-2

cdr3_aa: CASSWAGRDNEQFF
cdr3_nt: TGTGCCAGCAGCTGGGCAGGGCGCGACAATGAGCAGTTCTTC
clone_size: .
v_call: TRBV5-4
d_call: .
j_call: TRBJ2-1

cdr3_aa: CASSGSGAGNEQFF
cdr3_nt: TGTGCCAGCAGCGGGTCGGGAGCGGGCAATGAGCAGTTCTTC
clone_size: .
v_call: TRBV5-4
d_call: .
j_call: TRBJ2-1

cdr3_aa: CASSLGSRAGDPEQYF
cdr3_nt: TGCGCCAGCAGCTTGGGGTCTCGAGCGGGAGATCCCGAGCAGTACTTC
clone_size: .
v_call: TRBV5-1
d_call: TRBD2
j_call: TRBJ2-7

cdr3_aa: CASSQLNAGNSPLHF
cdr3_nt: TGTGCCAGCAGCCAGCTAAATGCGGGGAATTCACCCCTCCACTTT
clone_size: .
v_call: TRBV11-2
d_call: .
j_call: TRBJ1-6

cdr3_aa: CASSVGLDRSTDTQYF
cdr3_nt: TGTGCCAGCAGCGTAGGGCTAGATCGAAGCACAGATACGCAGTATTTT
clone_size: .
v_call: TRBV9
d_call: .
j_call: TRBJ2-3

cdr3_aa: CASIGGAGETQYF
cdr3_nt: TGTGCCAGCATAGGAGGGGCGGGGGAGACCCAGTACTTC
clone_size: .
v_call: TRBV3-1/TRBV3-2
d_call: .
j_call: TRBJ2-5

cdr3_aa: CASSLAGAGGYEQYF
cdr3_nt: TGTGCCAGCAGCTTAGCAGGAGCGGGGGGCTACGAGCAGTACTTC
clone_size: .
v_call: TRBV7-9
d_call: TRBD2
j_call: TRBJ2-7

cdr3_aa: CASSSTGDNSPLHF
cdr3_nt: TGCGCCAGCAGCTCGACAGGGGATAATTCACCCCTCCACTTT
clone_size: .
v_call: TRBV5-1
d_call: TRBD1
j_call: TRBJ1-6

cdr3_aa: CASSQKPGEYTIYF
cdr3_nt: TGTGCCAGCAGCCAGAAGCCAGGGGAATACACCATATATTTT
clone_size: few
v_call: TRBV3-1/TRBV3-2
d_call: .
j_call: TRBJ1-3

cdr3_aa: CASNPFRQGQYF
cdr3_nt: TGTGCCAGCAACCCATTTCGACAGGGGCAGTACTTC
clone_size: .
v_call: TRBV2
d_call: TRBD1
j_call: TRBJ2-7

cdr3_aa: CASSLHRSQETQYF
cdr3_nt: TGTGCCAGCAGCTTACACAGGAGCCAAGAGACCCAGTACTTC
clone_size: .
v_call: TRBV7-9
d_call: .
j_call: TRBJ2-5

cdr3_aa: CASSPQGNEKLFF
cdr3_nt: TGTGCCAGCTCACCGCAGGGGAATGAAAAACTGTTTTTT
clone_size: .
v_call: TRBV18
d_call: .
j_call: TRBJ1-4

cdr3_aa: CSVRGTESSYNEQFF
cdr3_nt: TGCAGCGTCCGAGGGACTGAGAGCTCCTACAATGAGCAGTTCTTC
clone_size: few
v_call: TRBV29-1
d_call: .
j_call: TRBJ2-1

cdr3_aa: CASSDRTVGNEQFF
cdr3_nt: TGTGCCAGCAGCGATCGGACAGTAGGCAATGAGCAGTTCTTC
clone_size: .
v_call: TRBV14
d_call: .
j_call: TRBJ2-1

cdr3_aa: CASSPQLQPQHF
cdr3_nt: TGTGCCAGTAGTCCCCAGTTGCAGCCCCAGCATTTT
clone_size: .
v_call: TRBV19
d_call: .
j_call: TRBJ1-5

cdr3_aa: CASSPPGTRGYNEQFF
cdr3_nt: TGTGCCAGCTCACCACCGGGGACTAGGGGATACAATGAGCAGTTCTTC
clone_size: .
v_call: TRBV18
d_call: TRBD2
j_call: TRBJ2-1

cdr3_aa: CASSETGGSYNEQFF
cdr3_nt: TGTGCCAGCAGTGAAACGGGAGGCTCCTACAATGAGCAGTTCTTC
clone_size: .
v_call: TRBV25-1
d_call: TRBD2
j_call: TRBJ2-1

cdr3_aa: CASSQQLAGVVETQYF
cdr3_nt: TGTGCCAGCAGCCAACAGTTAGCGGGGGTGGTGGAGACCCAGTACTTC
clone_size: .
v_call: TRBV3-1/TRBV3-2
d_call: TRBD2
j_call: TRBJ2-5

cdr3_aa: CASRGTSGLNEQFF
cdr3_nt: TGTGCCAGCAGGGGGACTAGCGGCCTCAATGAGCAGTTCTTC
clone_size: .
v_call: TRBV5-8
d_call: TRBD2
j_call: TRBJ2-1

cdr3_aa: CASKIGGHPNTEAFF
cdr3_nt: TGTGCCAGCAAGATTGGGGGACACCCGAACACTGAAGCTTTCTTT
clone_size: .
v_call: TRBV5-8
d_call: .
j_call: TRBJ1-1

cdr3_aa: CASRQLSDTGELFF
cdr3_nt: TGCGCCAGCCGACAGCTTTCGGACACCGGGGAGCTGTTTTTT
clone_size: .
v_call: TRBV5-1
d_call: .
j_call: TRBJ2-2

cdr3_aa: CASRGTGRGSPLHF
cdr3_nt: TGTGCCAGCAGGGGGACAGGGCGGGGTTCACCCCTCCACTTT
clone_size: few
v_call: TRBV28
d_call: TRBD1
j_call: TRBJ1-6

cdr3_aa: CASSEIQGTGELFF
cdr3_nt: TGTGCCAGCAGTGAAATCCAGGGCACCGGGGAGCTGTTTTTT
clone_size: .
v_call: TRBV2
d_call: .
j_call: TRBJ2-2

cdr3_aa: CAWSPGQGLRVYNSPLHF
cdr3_nt: TGTGCCTGGAGTCCGGGACAGGGCCTCAGGGTTTATAATTCACCCCTCCACTTT
clone_size: .
v_call: TRBV30
d_call: TRBD1
j_call: TRBJ1-6

cdr3_aa: CASSPPDRAGNQPQHF
cdr3_nt: TGTGCCAGCAGCCCCCCCGACAGGGCGGGTAATCAGCCCCAGCATTTT
clone_size: .
v_call: TRBV6-2/TRBV6-3
d_call: TRBD1
j_call: TRBJ1-5

cdr3_aa: CASSWTGGSEKLFF
cdr3_nt: TGTGCCAGCAGCTGGACAGGGGGCTCTGAAAAACTGTTTTTT
clone_size: .
v_call: TRBV5-4
d_call: TRBD1
j_call: TRBJ1-4

cdr3_aa: CASSGTVGQPQHF
cdr3_nt: TGTGCCAGCAGTGGGACAGTAGGTCAGCCCCAGCATTTT
clone_size: .
v_call: TRBV28
d_call: TRBD1
j_call: TRBJ1-5

cdr3_aa: CASSLPTSGAIPGANVLTF
cdr3_nt: TGCGCCAGCAGCTTACCGACTAGCGGGGCCATACCCGGGGCCAACGTCCTGACTTTC
clone_size: .
v_call: TRBV5-1
d_call: TRBD2
j_call: TRBJ2-6

cdr3_aa: CASSYSKRDPRETQYF
cdr3_nt: TGTGCCAGCAGTTACTCGAAGCGGGACCCCCGGGAGACCCAGTACTTC
clone_size: .
v_call: TRBV6-6
d_call: TRBD2
j_call: TRBJ2-5

cdr3_aa: CASSTAITNYGYTF
cdr3_nt: TGTGCCAGCAGTACAGCTATTACTAACTATGGCTACACCTTC
clone_size: .
v_call: TRBV28
d_call: .
j_call: TRBJ1-2

cdr3_aa: CAISAVALSGSGGGYEQYF
cdr3_nt: TGTGCCATCTCCGCCGTGGCACTTTCCGGTAGTGGAGGAGGTTACGAGCAGTACTTC
clone_size: .
v_call: TRBV10-3
d_call: .
j_call: TRBJ2-7

cdr3_aa: CASSQGSGAGNTIYF
cdr3_nt: TGCGCCAGCAGCCAGGGCTCGGGAGCTGGAAACACCATATATTTT
clone_size: once
v_call: TRBV4-1
d_call: .
j_call: TRBJ1-3

cdr3_aa: CASSPREGTIYF
cdr3_nt: TGTGCCAGCAGCCCCAGGGAGGGGACCATATATTTT
clone_size: once
v_call: TRBV28
d_call: .
j_call: TRBJ1-3

cdr3_aa: CASSHRGLTEAFF
cdr3_nt: TGTGCCAGCAGCCACAGGGGGCTTACTGAAGCTTTCTTT
clone_size: .
v_call: TRBV5-5
d_call: TRBD1
j_call: TRBJ1-1

cdr3_aa: CASSFGQGSYEQYF
cdr3_nt: TGTGCCAGCAGCTTCGGGCAGGGGTCCTACGAGCAGTACTTC
clone_size: .
v_call: TRBV7-2
d_call: .
j_call: TRBJ2-7

cdr3_aa: CASSSDRTAYSNEQFF
cdr3_nt: TGTGCCAGCAGCTCAGACCGGACAGCTTATTCCAATGAGCAGTTCTTC
clone_size: .
v_call: TRBV13
d_call: .
j_call: TRBJ2-1

cdr3_aa: CASSGPAGRGNTIYF
cdr3_nt: TGCGCCAGCAGCGGCCCAGCAGGGCGCGGAAACACCATATATTTT
clone_size: .
v_call: TRBV5-1
d_call: .
j_call: TRBJ1-3

cdr3_aa: CASSQGAGTSRSGEQFF
cdr3_nt: TGTGCCAGCAGCCAAGGCGCCGGGACTAGCAGGTCGGGTGAGCAGTTCTTC
clone_size: .
v_call: TRBV3-1/TRBV3-2
d_call: TRBD2
j_call: TRBJ2-1

cdr3_aa: CATSDFPWRGDADTQYF
cdr3_nt: TGTGCCACCAGTGATTTTCCATGGCGGGGCGACGCAGATACGCAGTATTTT
clone_size: .
v_call: TRBV24-1
d_call: .
j_call: TRBJ2-3